The 19 T cell receptor beta chains given below trace back to one sample, sequenced in a study of memory CD4+ T cells and cytomegalovirus serostatus. The sort gate was single viable CD3+CD4+CD8-CD45RO+ cells for memory CD4+ T cells. Clones were read by immunoSEQ multiplex PCR, and TCRdb kept only the in-frame ones, dropping some. The table has more than 50,000 clones, 60% to 80% seen once. The specimen sequenced was memory CD4+ T cells from blood. These receptors were taken from an adult in good health and CMV-seronegative.

The rearrangement joins TRBV5-6 to TRBJ1-5; weak D call: TRBD1 (5 bases). The CDR3 has 16 residues. Germline assignment: CDR1 SGHDT and CDR2 YYEEEE. V was cut by 0 bases and J by 0 bases, with 10 bases left in between. The CDR3 region has the DNA TGTGCCAGCAGCTTGGCCTTAGGGGATAGCAATCAGCCCCAGCATTTT. Translating it yields CASSLALGDSNQPQHF.

The chain joins TRBV12-5 to TRBJ2-2; TRBD1 aligns across 7 bases. CDR3 length: 15 residues. Germline V gene data show CDR1 as LGHNT and CDR2 as FRNRAP. The junction had 4 bases not matched to a gene; V was cut back by 2 bases and J by 4 bases. The CDR3 DNA sequence: TGTGCTAGTGGTTTGCTACGGGACAGCACCGGGGAGCTGTTTTTT. Its translation: CASGLLRDSTGELFF.

This chain's CDR3 is CAWAGQGAYGYTF. The CDR3 nucleotides read TGTGCCTGGGCAGGACAGGGCGCCTATGGCTACACCTTC. The chain recombines TRBV30 with TRBJ1-2; the match to TRBD1 covers 8 bases. From germline, CDR1 is GTSNPN and CDR2 SVGIG (reference sequence). The CDR3 sequence is 13 residues long. Trimming took 5 bases from V and 4 from J; bases not matched to a gene: 6.

V gene TRBV29-1 combines with J gene TRBJ1-2, with TRBD1 as a possible D gene (6 bases). Germline V gene lookup returns CDR1 SQVTM and CDR2 ANQGSEA. This CDR3 is built from 12 residues. The germline V and J ends were trimmed by 7 bases and 4 bases, with 13 bases remaining between them. CDR3 DNA: TGCAGCGCTGGGGGGCAAGGCTATGGCTACACCTTC. Its translation is CSAGGQGYGYTF.

V is TRBV28 and J is TRBJ1-6; D is perhaps TRBD1 (5 bases). This CDR3 comprises 14 residues. CDR1 MDHEN and CDR2 SYDVKM come from the germline V gene. V was shortened by 3 bases and J by 9 bases, with 12 bases between the two germline ends. The CDR3 here is CASSLGPGRSPLHF. DNA for the CDR3: TGTGCCAGCAGTTTGGGACCGGGGCGTTCACCCCTCCACTTT.

The chain couples TRBV11-2 to TRBJ2-1, with a weak D call TRBD2 (5 bases). The V gene lost 4 bases and the J gene lost 10 bases, with 14 bases spanning the gap. CDR3 length: 13 amino acids. Per the germline V gene, CDR1 is SGHAT and CDR2 is FQNNGV. The DNA of the CDR3 is TGTGCCAGCAGCTCCTTTAGCGCCCCCGAGCAGTTCTTC. This encodes CASSSFSAPEQFF. Filled out from reference TRBV11-2 and TRBJ2-1, the complete variable domain reads EAGVAQSPRYKIIEKRQSVAFWCNPISGHATLYWYQQILGQGPKLLIQFQNNGVVDDSQLPKDRFSAERLKGVDSTLKIQPAKLEDSAVYLCASSSFSAPEQFFGPGTRLTVL.

This chain uses TRBV27 with TRBJ2-1; 8 bases align to TRBD1. The CDR3 is made up of 15 amino acids. Germline values: CDR1 MNHEY, CDR2 SMNVEV (reference sequence). V lost 5 bases to trimming and J lost 8 bases; unmatched junction nucleotides: 11. The CDR3 DNA follows: TGTGCCAGCAGTCGTCGGGCAGGGGGCTGGGATGAGCAGTTCTTC. Residues: CASSRRAGGWDEQFF.

The chain uses TRBV21-1 and TRBJ1-2. TRBV21-1 is described as a pseudogene. This CDR3 region has 13 residues. The CDR3 DNA sequence: TGTGCCAGCAGTCCCGAGGGGAGGTTAGGCTACACCTTC. This codes for CASSPEGRLGYTF.

The J gene is TRBJ1-1, the V gene TRBV5-6, with D perhaps TRBD1 (5 bases). Germline-derived CDR1 and CDR2 are SGHDT and YYEEEE. This CDR3 is built from 15 residues. V was pared by 2 bases and J by 0 bases, with 11 bases between. CDR3 sequence reads: CASSFVGRVNTEAFF. CDR3 coding DNA: TGTGCCAGCAGCTTCGTTGGCAGGGTGAACACTGAAGCTTTCTTT.

The rearrangement uses TRBV30 and TRBJ2-1; 9 bases agree with TRBD1. The CDR3 extends over 13 amino acids. Germline CDR1 and CDR2: GTSNPN and SVGIG (reference sequence). J lost 7 bases, V lost 7 bases, and 8 bases had no gene match. For the CDR3, the DNA is TGTGCCTCACTACAGGGGGCAACAAATGAGCAGTTCTTC. This encodes CASLQGATNEQFF.

The V call is TRBV7-9, the J call TRBJ1-3, with unresolved D. Germline loops: CDR1 SEHNR, CDR2 FQNEAQ (reference sequence). This CDR3 spans 12 amino acids. The germline V and J ends were trimmed by 1 base and 7 bases, with 5 bases remaining between them. The CDR3 DNA reads as TGTGCCAGCAGCTTAGGCGAGAACACCATATATTTT. Amino acids: CASSLGENTIYF.

The chain is built from TRBV2 and TRBJ2-3; maybe TRBD2 (6 bases). The germline gives CDR1 SNHLY, CDR2 FYNNEI. The CDR3 loop spans 15 amino acids. Trimming took 6 bases from V and 2 from J, leaving 15 bases between them. This CDR3 is CASRGTSQSTDTQYF. The CDR3 bases are TGTGCCAGCAGAGGAACTAGCCAATCCACAGATACGCAGTATTTT.

The chain couples TRBV6-1 to TRBJ2-7; D possibly matches TRBD1 or TRBD2 (6 bases each). V gave up 8 bases and J gave up 1 base, with 12 bases separating them. This CDR3 has 13 amino acids. In germline, CDR1 is MNHNS, CDR2 SASEGT. The CDR3: CASSWGASYEQYF. CDR3 in DNA: TGTGCCAGCTCGTGGGGGGCATCCTACGAGCAGTACTTC.

This clone came up a few times. The chain carries TRBV7-9 and TRBJ1-5; D possibly corresponds to TRBD1 (5 bases). The CDR3 sequence is 14 residues long. The germline V gene has CDR1 SEHNR and CDR2 FQNEAQ (reference sequence). The ends were cut back, 2 bases at V and 2 bases at J, with 7 bases in the middle. In nucleotides, the CDR3 is TGTGCCAGCAGCTTAAGAGGGGGCAATCAGCCCCAGCATTTT. It is translated as CASSLRGGNQPQHF. Combining the CDR3 with reference TRBV7-9 and TRBJ1-5 gives the whole variable domain DTGVSQNPRHKITKRGQNVTFRCDPISEHNRLYWYRQTLGQGPEFLTYFQNEAQLEKSRLLSDRFSAERPKGSFSTLEIQRTEQGDSAMYLCASSLRGGNQPQHFGDGTRLSIL.

The V call is TRBV19, the J call TRBJ2-6; 9 positions match TRBD1. V shed 5 bases, J shed 3 bases, and the junction held 5 bases outside the gene matches. This CDR3 is built from 16 residues. Germline values: CDR1 LNHDA, CDR2 SQIVND (reference sequence). CDR3 region: CASSLGQGRGANVLTF. Written as DNA, the CDR3 is TGTGCCAGTAGTCTAGGACAGGGGCGTGGGGCCAACGTCCTGACTTTC.

The V call is TRBV28, the J call TRBJ1-5; a weak D match, TRBD1 (6 bases). The V end was cut by 1 base, the J end by 7 bases, with 14 bases between. The CDR3 covers 15 residues. The germline gives CDR1 MDHEN, CDR2 SYDVKM. CDR3 region: CASSLLAGEGQPQHF. CDR3 nucleotide sequence: TGTGCCAGCAGTTTATTGGCAGGGGAGGGACAGCCCCAGCATTTT.

The chain is built from TRBV30 and TRBJ1-1, with D perhaps matching TRBD1 (6 bases). CDR3 length: 16 amino acids. V lost 2 bases, J lost 0 bases, and 16 bases lay in between. Germline V lookup: CDR1 GTSNPN, CDR2 SVGIG (reference sequence). In DNA form, the CDR3 reads TGTGCCTGGAGTCCGGGGGCAGCAGCAATGAACACTGAAGCTTTCTTT. Translated, it gives CAWSPGAAAMNTEAFF.

The chain employs TRBV5-6 and TRBJ1-1; D not resolved. Trimming pared 2 bases from V and 3 bases from J, leaving 14 bases between. The germline V gene has CDR1 SGHDT and CDR2 YYEEEE. The CDR3 has 15 amino acids. The CDR3 here is CASSFRLGRDTEAFF. CDR3 sequence (DNA): TGTGCCAGCAGCTTCCGGCTTGGGCGGGACACTGAAGCTTTCTTT.

This clone showed up just once. The chain has TRBV4-3 and TRBJ2-3; tentative D call: TRBD2 (6 bases). The ends were cut back, 3 bases at V and 4 bases at J, with 8 bases in the middle. Germline loops: CDR1 LGHNA, CDR2 YSLEER. The CDR3 extends over 13 amino acids. The CDR3: CASSQEGPDTQYF. The CDR3 region has the DNA TGCGCCAGCAGCCAGGAGGGCCCAGATACGCAGTATTTT.